These 12 T cell receptor beta chains were all obtained from the same sample, sequenced in a study of Ad26.COV2.S vaccination and SARS-CoV-2 variants. Measured with immunoSEQ multiplex PCR; TCRdb has only the in-frame clones, and not every one. Of more than 150,000 clones in the sample, approximately 90% are singletons; the top ten hold 5% to 7%. The sample in question was peripheral blood, obtained after recovery from COVID-19. Source of these receptors: a human donor who had recovered from COVID-19.

This clone was counted once. The chain is built from TRBV28 and TRBJ1-2; D might be TRBD1 (5 bases). CDR1 MDHEN and CDR2 SYDVKM come from the germline V gene. The CDR3 contains 14 residues. With 0 bases removed from V and 6 bases from J, the gap between germline ends came to 11 bases. Here the CDR3 DNA reads TGTGCCAGCAGTTTATGGGGGGACCCCCATGGCTACACCTTC. Amino acid sequence: CASSLWGDPHGYTF.

This clone was observed a handful of times. The chain is built from TRBV4-1 and TRBJ2-7, with 9 bases that match TRBD1. The CDR3 runs to 14 residues. V shed 7 bases, J shed 7 bases, and the junction held 11 bases outside the gene matches. Germline loops: CDR1 MGHRA, CDR2 YSYEKL. The DNA of the CDR3 is TGCGCCAGCACCAGAGGACAGGGGACTGGGGAGCAGTACTTC. It specifies CASTRGQGTGEQYF.

This rearrangement joins TRBV3-1 (or the pseudogene TRBV3-2) to TRBJ2-3, with 9 bases matching TRBD2. The V gene end was trimmed by 10 bases and the J gene end by 1 base; junction bases not matched to a gene: 9. CDR3 length: 15 amino acids. Germline CDR1 reads LGHDT; CDR2 reads YNNKEL (reference sequence). The CDR3 region has the DNA TGTGCCACCGAGTTTAGCGGGAGTGGCACAGATACGCAGTATTTT. Its translation is CATEFSGSGTDTQYF.

V and J are TRBV11-1 and TRBJ2-6; D is unresolved. The V gene's germline CDR1 is SGHAT and CDR2 FQDESV (reference sequence). Trimming pared 6 bases from V and 0 bases from J, leaving 9 bases between. This CDR3 contains 15 residues. Here the CDR3 DNA reads TGTGCCAGCAGGGCACCAAGCTCTGGGGCCAACGTCCTGACTTTC. Translation: CASRAPSSGANVLTF.

This chain links TRBV29-1 with TRBJ2-2, with D possibly being TRBD1 (6 bases). V was trimmed by 4 bases and J by 6 bases, leaving 9 bases between them. Germline CDR1 SQVTM, CDR2 ANQGSEA. This CDR3 is built from 12 residues. CDR3 loop: CSVGTASGELFF. The CDR3 nucleotides are TGCAGCGTTGGGACAGCGTCCGGGGAGCTGTTTTTT.

This clone was seen just once. The chain joins TRBV27 to TRBJ2-1, with 7 bases matching TRBD2. Per germline, CDR1 MNHEY and CDR2 SMNVEV (reference sequence). Unmatched junction bases numbered 11, after V lost 2 bases and J lost 7 bases. CDR3 length equals 16 residues. The CDR3 region is CASSLERLAGRNEQFF. The CDR3 DNA reads as TGTGCCAGCAGTTTAGAAAGACTAGCTGGCCGGAATGAGCAGTTCTTC.

The rearrangement joins TRBV5-4 to TRBJ2-2; D remains unclear. Germline V gene lookup returns CDR1 SGHNT and CDR2 YYREEE (reference sequence). The CDR3 sequence is 16 residues long. The V end lost 2 bases, the J end lost 3 bases, and 14 bases lay between the germline ends. CDR3 protein: CASSLFLVTDTGELFF. CDR3 in DNA: TGTGCCAGCAGCTTATTTCTGGTAACTGACACCGGGGAGCTGTTTTTT.

V and J are TRBV28 and TRBJ2-3, with a possible D match to TRBD1 (6 bases). V shed 6 bases and J shed 0 bases, with 13 bases lying between them. CDR1 is MDHEN and CDR2 is SYDVKM in the germline V gene. There are 15 residues in the CDR3. CDR3 DNA sequence: TGTGCCAGCAGCTCTACAGGGTATAGCACAGATACGCAGTATTTT. Translating gives CASSSTGYSTDTQYF.

The V gene is TRBV28, the J gene TRBJ1-1; a weak D match, TRBD1 (5 bases). Trimming shortened V by 2 bases and J by 4 bases, and 14 bases separated the two germline ends. The V gene's germline CDR1 is MDHEN and CDR2 SYDVKM. The CDR3 has 15 residues. CDR3: CASSLAGRGSTEAFF. CDR3 in DNA: TGTGCCAGCAGTTTAGCGGGTAGGGGAAGCACTGAAGCTTTCTTT.

The gene calls are TRBV11-3 and TRBJ2-1, with 11 bases fitting TRBD1. Germline trimming cut 3 bases from V and 6 bases from J; bases unmatched to any gene: 4. This CDR3 has 15 residues. The germline gives CDR1 SGHNT, CDR2 YENEEA. CDR3: CASSLGDRGINEQFF. CDR3 DNA sequence: TGTGCCAGCAGCTTGGGGGACAGGGGGATCAATGAGCAGTTCTTC.

The J gene is TRBJ2-7, the V gene TRBV11-3; D gene uncertain. V was shortened by 3 bases and J by 2 bases, with 8 bases between the two germline ends. Germline V gene data show CDR1 as SGHNT and CDR2 as YENEEA. CDR3 length equals 13 residues. The CDR3 DNA reads TGTGCCAGCAGCTTTTCGGATGCCTACGAGCAGTACTTC. Encoded protein: CASSFSDAYEQYF. Drawing the rest from reference TRBV11-3 and TRBJ2-7, the complete variable domain is EAGVVQSPRYKIIEKKQPVAFWCNPISGHNTLYWYLQNLGQGPELLIRYENEEAVDDSQLPKDRFSAERLKGVDSTLKIQPAELGDSAVYLCASSFSDAYEQYFGPGTRLTVT.

The chain is built from TRBV10-2 and TRBJ1-2, with TRBD1 as a possible D gene (6 bases). Trimming removed 0 bases from V and 5 bases from J, with 13 bases in between. This CDR3 has 15 residues. Germline V gene data show CDR1 as WSHSY and CDR2 as SAAADI. The CDR3 sequence: CASSESDSPLYGYTF. CDR3 DNA sequence: TGCGCCAGCAGTGAGTCGGACAGTCCCCTATATGGCTACACCTTC.